This TCR beta chain comes out of a study of T-cell memory formation after mild COVID-19. Study details: TCR clustering was largely donor specific.

Findings and limits, study-wide: A balance of CD4 and CD8 characterized clones contracting day 15 to 85, whereas later expanders leaned CD4+.

5'RACE with constant-segment primers built TCRalpha and TCRbeta cDNA libraries with UMIs. Each CDR3 protein gets one entry after TCRdb re-called the 5' RACE reads with MiXCR. The table lists some 64,000 distinct CDR3 sequences, about a tenth of them singletons, with around 1.1% in the top ten. CDR1 is KGHSH, CDR2 LQKENI, per germline. The CDR3 contains 17 residues. Trimming cost V 0 bases and J 0 bases, with 12 bases left between them. This clonotype showed up just a few times. As yet, its antigen is unknown. The clonotype comes from a man aged 18 to 29 who had mild COVID-19 (a few samples of this study predate the infection). Cell type and time point are not known. The sample was PBMCs or a T cell subset sorted from them (not recorded which). The chain couples TRBV18 to TRBJ2-1; D not certain. The CDR3 here is CASSPPVGRSSYNEQFF. As DNA, the CDR3 is TGTGCCAGCTCACCACCGGTGGGCAGGAGCTCCTACAATGAGCAGTTCTTC.